Included here is one T cell receptor (beta chain) sequence, with context. Its antigen remains unknown. Using a J-beta primer mix together with a sample-barcoded 5' primer, a second PCR was run for roughly 7 to 12 cycles. Each cDNA molecule, via a template-switch adaptor with 12 random nucleotides, was tagged. TCRdb itself ran the 5' RACE reads through MiXCR, one entry per CDR3 protein. The sample yields roughly 1,500,000 distinct CDR3 sequences, about 31% seen once. This specimen belongs to a study of blood T cells in healthy people across ages. Germline values: CDR1 SGHRS, CDR2 YFSETQ. The CDR3 extends over 14 amino acids. V was pared by 2 bases and J by 1 base, with 10 bases between. Each sample used at least 6.5 million PBMCs. Study results and limitations: Across samples, TCR beta diversity tracked strongly with naive T cell percentage. Aged donors had fewer naive CD4+ cells and lower diversity than long-lived donors.

The sequence was obtained from a woman between 25 and 40 years old in good health. This chain connects TRBV5-1 to TRBJ2-7; D is unclear. The sample comprised blood. CDR3 DNA: TGCGCCAGCAGCTTAATCCCTCCTTCCTACGAGCAGTACTTC. This sequence encodes CASSLIPPSYEQYF.